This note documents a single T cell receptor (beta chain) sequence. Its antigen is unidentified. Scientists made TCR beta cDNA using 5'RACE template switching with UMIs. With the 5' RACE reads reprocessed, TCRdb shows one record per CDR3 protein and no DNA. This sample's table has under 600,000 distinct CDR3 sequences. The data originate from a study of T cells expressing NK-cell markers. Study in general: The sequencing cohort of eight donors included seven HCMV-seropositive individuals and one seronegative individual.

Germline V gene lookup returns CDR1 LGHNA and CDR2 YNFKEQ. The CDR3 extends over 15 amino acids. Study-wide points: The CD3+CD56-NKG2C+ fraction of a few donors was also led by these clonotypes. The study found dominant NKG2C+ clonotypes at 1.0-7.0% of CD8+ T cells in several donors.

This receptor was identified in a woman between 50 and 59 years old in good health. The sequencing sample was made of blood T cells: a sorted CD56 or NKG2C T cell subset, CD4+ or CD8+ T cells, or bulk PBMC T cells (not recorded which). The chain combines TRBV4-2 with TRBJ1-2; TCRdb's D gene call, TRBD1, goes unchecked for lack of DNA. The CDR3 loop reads CASSQGTGGNYGYTF.